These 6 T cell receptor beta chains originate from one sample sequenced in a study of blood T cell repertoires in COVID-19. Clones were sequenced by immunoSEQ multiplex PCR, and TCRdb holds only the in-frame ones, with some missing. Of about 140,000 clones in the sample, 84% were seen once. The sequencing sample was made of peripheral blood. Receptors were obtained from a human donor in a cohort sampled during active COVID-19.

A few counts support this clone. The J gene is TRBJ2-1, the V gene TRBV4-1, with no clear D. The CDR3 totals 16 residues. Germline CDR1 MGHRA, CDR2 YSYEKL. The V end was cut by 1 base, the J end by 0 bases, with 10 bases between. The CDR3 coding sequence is TGCGCCAGCAGCCAAGGCTCGGTTTTCTCCTACAATGAGCAGTTCTTC. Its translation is CASSQGSVFSYNEQFF.

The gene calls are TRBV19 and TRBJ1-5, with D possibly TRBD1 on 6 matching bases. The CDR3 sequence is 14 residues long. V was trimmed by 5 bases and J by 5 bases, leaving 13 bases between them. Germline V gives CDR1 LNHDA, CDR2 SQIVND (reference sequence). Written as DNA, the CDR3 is TGTGCCAGTAGTTCCCGGGCAGGGGATCAGCCCCAGCATTTT. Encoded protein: CASSSRAGDQPQHF.

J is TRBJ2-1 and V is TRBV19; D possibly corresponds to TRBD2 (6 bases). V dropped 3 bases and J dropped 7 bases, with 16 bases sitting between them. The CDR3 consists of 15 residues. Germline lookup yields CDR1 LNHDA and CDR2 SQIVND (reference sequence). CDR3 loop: CASSIKISGGNEQFF. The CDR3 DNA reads TGTGCCAGTAGTATTAAGATATCAGGAGGGAATGAGCAGTTCTTC.

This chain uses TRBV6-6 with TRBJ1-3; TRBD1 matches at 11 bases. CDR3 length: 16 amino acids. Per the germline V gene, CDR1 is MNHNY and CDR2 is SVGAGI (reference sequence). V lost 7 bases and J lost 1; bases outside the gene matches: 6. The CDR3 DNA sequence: TGTGCCAGCAATCCGGGACAGGGGGTGTCTGGAAACACCATATATTTT. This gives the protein CASNPGQGVSGNTIYF.

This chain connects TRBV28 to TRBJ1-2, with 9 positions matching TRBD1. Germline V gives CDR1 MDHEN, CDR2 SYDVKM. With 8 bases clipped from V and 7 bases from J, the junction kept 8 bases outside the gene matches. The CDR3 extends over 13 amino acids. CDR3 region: CASVRQGVGGYTF. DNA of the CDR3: TGTGCCAGCGTTAGACAGGGGGTTGGTGGCTACACCTTC.

The CDR3 here is CASSFPSGSDYEQYF. The DNA of the CDR3 is TGTGCCAGCAGTTTTCCCAGCGGGTCTGACTACGAGCAGTACTTC. The V call is TRBV28, the J call TRBJ2-7; D possibly corresponds to TRBD2 (6 bases). Germline loops: CDR1 MDHEN, CDR2 SYDVKM. Trimming removed 3 bases at V and 3 bases at J, with 15 bases between. The CDR3 spans 15 residues.